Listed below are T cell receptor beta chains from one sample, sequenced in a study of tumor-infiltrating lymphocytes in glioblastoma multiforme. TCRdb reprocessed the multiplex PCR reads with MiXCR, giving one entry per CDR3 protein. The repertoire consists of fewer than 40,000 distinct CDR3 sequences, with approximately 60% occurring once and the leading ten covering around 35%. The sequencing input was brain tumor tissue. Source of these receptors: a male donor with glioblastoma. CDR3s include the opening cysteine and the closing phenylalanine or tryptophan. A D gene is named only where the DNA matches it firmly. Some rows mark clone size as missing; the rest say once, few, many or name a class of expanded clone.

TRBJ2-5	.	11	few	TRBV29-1	CSGHAGGTQYF	TGCAGCGGCCATGCCGGGGGGACCCAGTACTTC
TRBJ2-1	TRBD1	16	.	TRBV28	CASNSYSGGRYNEQFF	TGTGCCAGCAATTCCTACTCAGGGGGCAGGTACAATGAGCAGTTCTTC
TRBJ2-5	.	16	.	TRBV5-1	CASSPHAGPGQETQYF	TGCGCCAGCAGCCCGCATGCGGGGCCCGGACAAGAGACCCAGTACTTC
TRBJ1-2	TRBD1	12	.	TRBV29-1	CRVHTGVYGYTF	TGCCGCGTACACACAGGGGTATATGGCTACACCTTC
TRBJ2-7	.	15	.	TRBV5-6	CASSLRAGASYDQYF	TGTGCCAGCAGCTTGCGAGCAGGGGCCTCCTATGATCAGTACTTC
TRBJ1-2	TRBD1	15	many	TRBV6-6	CASSPEGQGFYGYTF	TGTGCCAGCAGTCCCGAAGGACAGGGATTCTATGGCTACACCTTC
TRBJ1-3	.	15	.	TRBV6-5	CASKEGSSSGNTIYF	TGTGCCAGCAAAGAGGGGTCAAGCTCTGGAAACACCATATATTTT
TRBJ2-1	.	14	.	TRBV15	CATSGGSVQSEQFF	TGTGCCACCAGCGGCGGTTCGGTTCAGTCTGAGCAGTTCTTC
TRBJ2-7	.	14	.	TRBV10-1	CASSVGTSSYEQYF	TGCGCCAGCAGTGTGGGGACATCATCCTACGAGCAGTACTTC
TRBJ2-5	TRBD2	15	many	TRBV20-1	CSASAVGEGRETQYF	TGCAGTGCTAGTGCCGTAGGGGAGGGACGGGAGACCCAGTACTTC
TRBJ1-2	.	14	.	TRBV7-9	CASSFKIGDYGYTF	TGTGCCAGCAGCTTCAAGATCGGAGACTATGGCTACACCTTC
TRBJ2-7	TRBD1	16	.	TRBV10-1	CASSGIGTGGLYEQYF	TGCGCCAGCAGTGGAATTGGGACAGGGGGTCTATACGAGCAGTACTTC
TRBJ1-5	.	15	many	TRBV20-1	CSARDRRVGNQPQHF	TGCAGTGCTAGAGATCGCAGGGTTGGCAATCAGCCCCAGCATTTT
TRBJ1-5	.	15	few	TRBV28	CASSFGGGSNQPQHF	TGTGCCAGCAGTTTTGGCGGGGGAAGCAATCAGCCCCAGCATTTT
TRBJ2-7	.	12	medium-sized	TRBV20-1	CSARDLGYEQYF	TGCAGTGCTAGAGATCTGGGGTACGAGCAGTACTTC
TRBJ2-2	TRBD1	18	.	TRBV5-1	CASSMGPRTGGNTGELFF	TGCGCCAGCAGCATGGGGCCCCGGACAGGAGGGAACACCGGGGAGCTGTTTTTT
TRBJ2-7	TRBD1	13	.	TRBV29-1	CSVVRDRDCEQYF	TGCAGCGTTGTTCGGGACAGAGACTGCGAGCAGTACTTC
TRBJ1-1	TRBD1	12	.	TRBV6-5	CASEAQGGVAFF	TGTGCCAGCGAAGCGCAGGGGGGGGTAGCTTTCTTT
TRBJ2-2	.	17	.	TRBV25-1	CARSAEEGRLGTGELFF	TGTGCCAGAAGTGCCGAAGAAGGGCGCCTTGGCACCGGGGAGCTGTTTTTT
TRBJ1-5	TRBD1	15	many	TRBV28	CASSLGTGDNQPQHF	TGTGCCAGCAGTTTGGGGACAGGCGACAATCAGCCCCAGCATTTT
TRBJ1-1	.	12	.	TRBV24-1	CAIRGPNTEAFF	TGTGCCATCAGAGGCCCGAACACTGAAGCTTTCTTT
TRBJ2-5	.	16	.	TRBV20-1	CSASRRGKVLQETQYF	TGCAGTGCTAGTCGTCGGGGCAAAGTGCTCCAAGAGACCCAGTACTTC
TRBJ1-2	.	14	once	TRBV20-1	CNGFHLGTGDGYTF	TGCAATGGTTTTCATTTGGGGACGGGGGATGGCTACACCTTC
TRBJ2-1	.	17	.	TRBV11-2	CASSGTFGTQQGNEQFF	TGTGCCAGTAGCGGTACCTTTGGGACTCAACAGGGCAATGAGCAGTTCTTC
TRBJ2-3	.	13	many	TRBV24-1	CATGRGSSDTQYF	TGTGCCACCGGCCGGGGGTCTTCAGATACGCAGTATTTT
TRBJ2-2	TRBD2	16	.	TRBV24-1	CATSSSGRANTGELFF	TGTGCCACCAGTTCAAGCGGGAGAGCCAACACCGGGGAGCTGTTTTTT
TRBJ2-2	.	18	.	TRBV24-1	CATSDLRDEGSNTGELLF	TGTGCCACCAGTGATTTAAGGGATGAGGGATCGAACACCGGGGAGCTGTTGTTT
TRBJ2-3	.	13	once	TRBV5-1	CASSRDLMDTQYF	TGCGCCAGCAGCCGTGACTTGATGGATACGCAGTATTTT
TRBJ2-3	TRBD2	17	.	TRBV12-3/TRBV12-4	CASALPGLALFTDTQYF	TGTGCCAGCGCGTTACCGGGACTAGCTCTCTTCACAGATACGCAGTATTTT
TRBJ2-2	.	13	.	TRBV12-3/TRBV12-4	CASSLAAAGELFF	TGTGCCAGCAGTTTGGCGGCAGCCGGGGAGCTGTTTTTT
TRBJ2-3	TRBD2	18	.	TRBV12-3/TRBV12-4	CASGTGLAGGKRRDTQYF	TGTGCCAGCGGAACCGGACTAGCAGGAGGCAAAAGGCGAGATACGCAGTACTTT
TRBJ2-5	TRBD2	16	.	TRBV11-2	CASSSGLAGFQEIQYF	TGTGCCAGCAGCTCAGGGCTAGCGGGGTTCCAAGAGATCCAGTACTTC
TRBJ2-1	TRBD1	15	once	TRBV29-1	CSAATGESSYNEQFF	TGTAGCGCTGCCACAGGGGAGAGCTCCTACAATGAGCAGTTCTTC
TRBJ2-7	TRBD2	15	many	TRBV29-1	CSVRNGTSGVYEQYF	TGCAGCGTCCGAAATGGAACTAGCGGGGTTTACGAGCAGTACTTC
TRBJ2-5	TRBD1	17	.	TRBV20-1	CSARPGKPDRGRETQYF	TGCAGTGCTAGACCGGGAAAGCCTGACAGGGGGAGAGAGACCCAGTACTTC
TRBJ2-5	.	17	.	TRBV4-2	CVSSQDSLVAAQETQYF	TGTGTCAGCAGCCAAGATAGTCTAGTGGCTGCTCAAGAGACCCAGTACTTC
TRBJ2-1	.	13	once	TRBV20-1	CSAREIRNNEQFF	TGCAGTGCTAGAGAGATTCGGAACAATGAGCAGTTCTTC
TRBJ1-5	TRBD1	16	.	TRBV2	CVSSEGPGGDNVAQHF	TGTGTCAGCAGTGAAGGCCCAGGGGGCGATAACGTGGCCCAGCATTTT
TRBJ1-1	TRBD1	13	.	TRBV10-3	CAIGGDRITEAFF	TGTGCCATCGGAGGGGACAGGATTACTGAAGCTTTCTTT
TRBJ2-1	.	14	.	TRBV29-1	CSVGTMTSYNEQSF	TGCAGTGTTGGGACCATGACCAGCTACAATGAGCAGTCCTTC
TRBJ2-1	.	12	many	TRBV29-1	CSVVHSYNEQFF	TGCAGCGTTGTCCACTCCTACAATGAGCAGTTCTTC
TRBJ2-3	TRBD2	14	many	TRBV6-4	CASSPGLSTDTQYF	TGTGCCAGCTCCCCGGGACTAAGCACAGATACGCAGTATTTT
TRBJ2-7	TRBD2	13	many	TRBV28	CASTTGGVYEQYF	TGTGCCAGCACGACGGGAGGGGTCTACGAGCAGTACTTC
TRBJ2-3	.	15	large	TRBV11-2	CASSYRAQKGDTQYF	TGTGCCAGCAGCTACCGGGCTCAGAAGGGAGATACGCAGTATTTT
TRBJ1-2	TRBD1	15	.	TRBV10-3	CAISRVRGPQSGYTF	TGCGCCATCAGTAGGGTTAGGGGGCCTCAGAGTGGCTACACCTTC
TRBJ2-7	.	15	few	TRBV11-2	CASSLGGLESYEQYF	TGTGCCAGCAGCTTAGGGGGGCTTGAATCCTACGAGCAGTACTTC
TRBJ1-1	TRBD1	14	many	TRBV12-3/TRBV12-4	CASWTGGQNTEAFF	TGTGCCAGCTGGACAGGGGGACAGAACACTGAAGCTTTCTTT
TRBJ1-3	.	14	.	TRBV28	CANSSGHTADTIYF	TGTGCCAACAGTTCGGGACATACGGCGGACACCATATATTTT
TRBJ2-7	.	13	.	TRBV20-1	CSAREADSYEQYF	TGCAGTGCTAGAGAGGCGGACTCCTACGAGCAGTACTTC
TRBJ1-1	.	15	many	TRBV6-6	CASSGSNRANTEAFF	TGTGCCAGCAGCGGGAGTAACAGGGCTAACACTGAAGCTTTCTTT
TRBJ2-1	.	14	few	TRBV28	CASILTGGCNEQFF	TGTGCCAGCATTTTGACTGGCGGCTGCAATGAGCAGTTCTTC
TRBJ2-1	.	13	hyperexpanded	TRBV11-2	CASSLDRGNEQFF	TGTGCCAGCAGCTTAGATAGGGGGAATGAGCAGTTCTTC
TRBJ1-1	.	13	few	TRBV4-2	CASSRDCDTEAFF	TGTGCCAGCAGCCGGGACTGTGACACTGAAGCTTTCTTT
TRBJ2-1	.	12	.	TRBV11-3	CVSSLIPDERFF	TGTGTCAGCAGCTTAATTCCCGATGAGCGGTTCTTC
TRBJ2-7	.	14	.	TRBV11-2	CASSPQTESYEQYF	TGTGCCAGCAGCCCACAGACAGAAAGCTACGAGCAGTACTTC
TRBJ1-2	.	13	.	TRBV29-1	CIVTSQGYYGYTF	TGCATCGTTACTAGTCAAGGATACTATGGCTACACCTTC
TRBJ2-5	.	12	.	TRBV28	CASNESQETQYF	TGTGCCAGCAATGAGAGCCAAGAGACCCAGTACTTC